This T cell receptor beta chain was identified during a study of OX40 agonist ivuxolimab in advanced cancers. Concerning this clone: Its antigen is as yet unknown.

The CDR3 runs 18 residues. Germline V CDR1 and CDR2: SGHDT, YYEEEE. Between the trimmed V and J ends, which lost 4 bases and 0 bases, there was a span of 23 bases. The protocol was immunoSEQ multiplex PCR, while the TCRdb copy is restricted to in-frame clones and leaves out a portion. The sample contains about 120,000 clones, roughly 95% of which appear only once. The study's findings and limits: Normalized T-cell clonal expansion was also low in some nonresponders.

The sample here was CD4+ or CD8+ T cells sorted from blood, taken in a trial of the OX40 agonist ivuxolimab. This rearrangement joins TRBV5-6 to TRBJ2-7; D not resolved. The clonotype originates from an adult with an advanced solid tumor such as melanoma, head and neck, liver or kidney cancer. CDR3 nucleotide sequence: TGTGCCAGCAGCCCCTTTAGAATTGGGAAACAGAGCTCCTACGAGCAGTACTTC. It yields the protein CASSPFRIGKQSSYEQYF.